The rows below give T cell receptor beta chains drawn from one sample of a study of blood T cell repertoires in COVID-19. The table came from immunoSEQ multiplex PCR; TCRdb's copy has only in-frame clones and leaves some out. Of 65,000 to 85,000 clones listed, 90% are singletons. The sequenced sample was peripheral blood. The source is a human donor in a cohort sampled during active COVID-19. Both conserved end residues are trimmed from each CDR3. D genes are given only for firm matches.

>TRBV5-6|TRBD1
ASNLGQGSYEQY
>TRBV11-2|.
ASSLGGRDTEAF
>TRBV28|.
ASSLGGGLSGNTIY
>TRBV5-1|.
ASSLEGGGSYEQY
>TRBV20-1|.
SASEQIIRETQY
>TRBV5-4|TRBD1
ASSLGGQGPTEAF
>TRBV20-1|.
SARSGHEQY
>TRBV30|TRBD1
AWSADRGFEPQH
>TRBV4-1|TRBD2
ASSVTSGNKNIQY
>TRBV4-1|.
ASSQELYNQPQH
>TRBV15|TRBD1
ATSPRQGLDWETQY
>TRBV7-3|TRBD2
ASSIAGVKDTQY
>TRBV24-1|TRBD2
AIPGVAGTDTQY
>TRBV4-1|TRBD2
ASSQANLGGGGNEQF
>TRBV2|.
ASMIEVTSGNTIY
>TRBV4-3|.
ASSQEMGGNQPQH
>TRBV2|.
ASIGDTQY
>TRBV28|TRBD1
ASSQTWTGRADTQY
>TRBV7-8|.
ASSLGGVNTEAF
>TRBV27|.
ATKAGQAHDTQY
>TRBV7-6|TRBD1
ASSARQGSEQY
>TRBV5-4|TRBD2
ASSQGLAGNEQF
>TRBV7-2|.
ASSLEGTTGNTIY